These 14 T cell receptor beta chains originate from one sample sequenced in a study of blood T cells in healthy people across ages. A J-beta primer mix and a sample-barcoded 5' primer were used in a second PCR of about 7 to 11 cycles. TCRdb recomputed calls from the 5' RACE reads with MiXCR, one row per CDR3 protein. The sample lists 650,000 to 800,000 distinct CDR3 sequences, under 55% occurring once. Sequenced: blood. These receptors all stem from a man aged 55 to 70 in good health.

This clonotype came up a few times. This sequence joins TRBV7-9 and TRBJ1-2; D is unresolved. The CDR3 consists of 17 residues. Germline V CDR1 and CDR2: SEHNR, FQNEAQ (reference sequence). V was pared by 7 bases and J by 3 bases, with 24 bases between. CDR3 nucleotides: TGTGCCAGCAAAGAGGGATCTGTAGAAACTGGAGACTATGGCTACACCTTC. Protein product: CASKEGSVETGDYGYTF.

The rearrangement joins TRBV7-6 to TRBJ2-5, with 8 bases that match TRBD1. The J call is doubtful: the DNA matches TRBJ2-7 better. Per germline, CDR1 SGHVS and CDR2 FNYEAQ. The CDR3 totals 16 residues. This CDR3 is CASSLGAGGSYYEQYF. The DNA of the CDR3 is TGTGCCAGCAGCTTAGGTGCAGGGGGCTCCTACTACGAGCAGTACTTC.

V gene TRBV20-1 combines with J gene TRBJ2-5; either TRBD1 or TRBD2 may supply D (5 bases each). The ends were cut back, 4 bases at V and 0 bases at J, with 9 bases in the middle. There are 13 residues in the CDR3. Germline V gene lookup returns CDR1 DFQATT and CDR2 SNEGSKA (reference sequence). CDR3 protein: CSAMGRNQETQYF. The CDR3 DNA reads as TGCAGTGCTATGGGACGGAACCAAGAGACCCAGTACTTC.

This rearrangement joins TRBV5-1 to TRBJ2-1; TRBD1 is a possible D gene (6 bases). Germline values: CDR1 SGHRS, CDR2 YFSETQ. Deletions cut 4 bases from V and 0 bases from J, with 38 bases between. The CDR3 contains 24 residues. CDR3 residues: CASSAEAGDPITEKGICSYNEQFF. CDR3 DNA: TGCGCCAGCAGCGCCGAAGCAGGGGACCCAATTACAGAAAAGGGAATATGCTCCTACAATGAGCAGTTCTTC. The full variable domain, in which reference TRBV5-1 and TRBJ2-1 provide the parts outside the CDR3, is KAGVTQTPRYLIKTRGQQVTLSCSPISGHRSVSWYQQTPGQGLQFLFEYFSETQRNKGNFPGRFSGRQFSNSRSEMNVSTLELGDSALYLCASSAEAGDPITEKGICSYNEQFFGPGTRLTVL.

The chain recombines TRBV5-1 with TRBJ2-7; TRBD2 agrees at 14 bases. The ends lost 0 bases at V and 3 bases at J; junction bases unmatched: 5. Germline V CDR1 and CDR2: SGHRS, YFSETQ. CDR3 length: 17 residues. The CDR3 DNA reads TGCGCCAGCAGCTTGGCCGGGACTAGCGGGGGACTCTACGAGCAGTACTTC. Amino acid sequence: CASSLAGTSGGLYEQYF. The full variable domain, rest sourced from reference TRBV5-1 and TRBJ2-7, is KAGVTQTPRYLIKTRGQQVTLSCSPISGHRSVSWYQQTPGQGLQFLFEYFSETQRNKGNFPGRFSGRQFSNSRSEMNVSTLELGDSALYLCASSLAGTSGGLYEQYFGPGTRLTVT.

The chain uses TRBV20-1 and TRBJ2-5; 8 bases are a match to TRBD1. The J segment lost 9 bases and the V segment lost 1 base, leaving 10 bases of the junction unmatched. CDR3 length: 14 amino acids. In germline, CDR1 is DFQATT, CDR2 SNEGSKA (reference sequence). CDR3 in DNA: TGCAGTGCTAGAGCTGGACAGGGAGGACAGCCCCAGTACTTC. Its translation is CSARAGQGGQPQYF.

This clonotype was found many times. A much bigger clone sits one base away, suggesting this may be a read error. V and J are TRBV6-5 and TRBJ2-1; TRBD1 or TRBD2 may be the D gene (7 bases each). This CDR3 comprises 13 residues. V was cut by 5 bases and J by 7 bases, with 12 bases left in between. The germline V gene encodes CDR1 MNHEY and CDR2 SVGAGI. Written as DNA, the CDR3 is TGTGCCAGCAGTCGTCAGGGGGGGAATGAGCAGTTCTTC. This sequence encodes CASSRQGGNEQFF.

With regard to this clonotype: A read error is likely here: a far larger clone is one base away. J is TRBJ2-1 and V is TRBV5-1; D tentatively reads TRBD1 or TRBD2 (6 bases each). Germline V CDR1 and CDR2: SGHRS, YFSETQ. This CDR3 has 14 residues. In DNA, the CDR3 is TGCGCCAGCAGCTTGGCCGGGGGCTACAATGGGCAGTTCTTC. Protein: CASSLAGGYNGQFF. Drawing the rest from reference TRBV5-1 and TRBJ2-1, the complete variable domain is KAGVTQTPRYLIKTRGQQVTLSCSPISGHRSVSWYQQTPGQGLQFLFEYFSETQRNKGNFPGRFSGRQFSNSRSEMNVSTLELGDSALYLCASSLAGGYNGQFFGPGTRLTVL.

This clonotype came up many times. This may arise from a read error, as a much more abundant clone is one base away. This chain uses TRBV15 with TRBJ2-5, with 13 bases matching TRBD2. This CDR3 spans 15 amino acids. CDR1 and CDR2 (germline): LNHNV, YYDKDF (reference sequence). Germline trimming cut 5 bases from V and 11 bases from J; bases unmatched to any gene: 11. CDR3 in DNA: TGTGCCACCAGCTCCACTAGCGGGGGGGCCAGTGAGCAGTACTTC. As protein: CATSSTSGGASEQYF.

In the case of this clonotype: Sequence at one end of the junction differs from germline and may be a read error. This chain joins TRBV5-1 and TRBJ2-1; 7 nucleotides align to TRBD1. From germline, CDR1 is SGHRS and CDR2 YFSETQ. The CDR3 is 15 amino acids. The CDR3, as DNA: TGCGCCGGCAGCCCACGACAGGGCTCCTACAATGAGCAGTTCTTC. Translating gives CAGSPRQGSYNEQFF. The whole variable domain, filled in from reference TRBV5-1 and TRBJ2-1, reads KAGVTQTPRYLIKTRGQQVTLSCSPISGHRSVSWYQQTPGQGLQFLFEYFSETQRNKGNFPGRFSGRQFSNSRSEMNVSTLELGDSALYLCAGSPRQGSYNEQFFGPGTRLTVL.

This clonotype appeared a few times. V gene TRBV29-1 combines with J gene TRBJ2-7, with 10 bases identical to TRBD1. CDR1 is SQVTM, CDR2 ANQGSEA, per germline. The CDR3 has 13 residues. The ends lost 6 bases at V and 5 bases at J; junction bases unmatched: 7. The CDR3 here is CSVTGTGAHEQYF. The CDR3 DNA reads TGCAGCGTAACCGGGACAGGGGCCCACGAGCAGTACTTC.

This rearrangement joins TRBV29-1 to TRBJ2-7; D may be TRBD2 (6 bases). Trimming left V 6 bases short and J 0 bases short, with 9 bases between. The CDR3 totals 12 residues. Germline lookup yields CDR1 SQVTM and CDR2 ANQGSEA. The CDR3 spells CSVAGSSYEQYF. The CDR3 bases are TGCAGCGTCGCCGGGAGCTCCTACGAGCAGTACTTC.

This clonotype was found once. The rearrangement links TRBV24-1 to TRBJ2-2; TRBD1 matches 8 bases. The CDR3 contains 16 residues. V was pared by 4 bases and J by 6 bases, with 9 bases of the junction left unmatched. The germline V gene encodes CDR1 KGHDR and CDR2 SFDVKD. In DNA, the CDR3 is TGTGCCACCAGTGACGGACAGGGTGGTAAATCCGGGGAGCTGTTTTTT. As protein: CATSDGQGGKSGELFF.

The CDR3: CASSLSGQATNTEAFF. The CDR3 DNA sequence: TGTGCCAGCAGTTTATCCGGACAGGCGACGAACACTGAAGCTTTCTTT. The V gene is TRBV28, the J gene TRBJ1-1; TRBD1 agrees at 7 bases. There are 16 residues in the CDR3. Germline lookup yields CDR1 MDHEN and CDR2 SYDVKM. V shed 1 base, J shed 1 base, and the junction held 6 bases outside the gene matches.